One and the same sample provided the 21 T cell receptor beta chains below, sequenced in a study of T cells expressing NK-cell markers. TCRdb reanalyzed the 5' RACE reads, giving one entry per CDR3 protein sequence and no DNA. This table lists fewer than 400,000 distinct CDR3 sequences. The sequencing input was blood T cells: a sorted CD56 or NKG2C T cell subset, CD4+ or CD8+ T cells, or bulk PBMC T cells (not recorded which). These TCRs come from a man aged 18 to 70 in good health.

The chain recombines TRBV29-1 with TRBJ1-1. The CDR3 length is 12 residues. Germline lookup yields CDR1 SQVTM and CDR2 ANQGSEA. The CDR3 loop reads CSVGGWNTEAFF. Based on the CDR3 plus reference TRBV29-1 and TRBJ1-1, the full variable domain is SAVISQKPSRDICQRGTSLTIQCQVDSQVTMMFWYRQQPGQSLTLIATANQGSEATYESGFVIDKFPISRPNLTFSTLTVSNMSPEDSSIYLCSVGGWNTEAFFGQGTRLTVV.

The chain combines TRBV3-1 with TRBJ2-3; TCRdb's assignment of TRBD1 cannot be checked, as there is no DNA. Germline V gene data show CDR1 as LGHDT and CDR2 as YNNKEL (reference sequence). The CDR3 is made up of 17 amino acids. Here the CDR3 reads CASSQVVGQDNTDTQYF.

The chain recombines TRBV7-9 with TRBJ2-3. CDR3 size: 15 residues. The germline gives CDR1 SEHNR, CDR2 FQNEAQ (reference sequence). The CDR3 loop is CASSSPKTSTDTQYF.

The chain joins TRBV6-5 to TRBJ1-6; the D call from TCRdb, TRBD1, cannot be confirmed without DNA. This CDR3 is built from 14 residues. Germline lookup yields CDR1 MNHEY and CDR2 SVGAGI. CDR3 sequence: CASSYRQGNSPLHF.

This chain uses TRBV28 with TRBJ1-5; TCRdb indicates TRBD1, and absent DNA this call remains unverified. This CDR3 is 14 amino acids long. CDR1 is MDHEN and CDR2 is SYDVKM in the germline V gene. CDR3 region: CASSLGLSNQPQHF.

This chain connects TRBV20-1 to TRBJ2-3; the D call from TCRdb, TRBD2, cannot be confirmed without DNA. Germline lookup yields CDR1 DFQATT and CDR2 SNEGSKA (reference sequence). This CDR3 has 16 amino acids. This CDR3 is CSAPTAGGPSTDTQYF.

The CDR3: CASSVGTGPNTGELFF. This chain uses TRBV9 with TRBJ2-2; lacking DNA, the TRBD2 call made by TCRdb goes unchecked. Germline CDR1 is SGDLS and CDR2 is YYNGEE. This CDR3 is built from 16 residues.

This chain connects TRBV25-1 to TRBJ2-3; the D gene TCRdb calls, TRBD1, cannot be checked with no DNA. The CDR3 runs to 18 residues. Looked up from germline, CDR1 is MGHDK and CDR2 is SYGVNS. The CDR3 spells CASSDFKGRTSSTDTQYF. Together with reference TRBV25-1 and TRBJ2-3, the CDR3 gives the full variable domain: EADIYQTPRYLVIGTGKKITLECSQTMGHDKMYWYQQDPGMELHLIHYSYGVNSTEKGDLSSESTVSRIRTEHFPLTLESARPSHTSQYLCASSDFKGRTSSTDTQYFGPGTRLTVL.

The V call is TRBV3-1, the J call TRBJ2-5; as DNA is missing, the TRBD1 call by TCRdb cannot be tested. The germline V gene has CDR1 LGHDT and CDR2 YNNKEL (reference sequence). The length of the CDR3 is 16 residues. The CDR3 is CASSQTDRGPQETQYF.

This rearrangement joins TRBV21-1 to TRBJ2-7; with no DNA, the TCRdb D assignment of TRBD1 cannot be verified. TRBV21-1 is listed as a pseudogene. The CDR3 runs to 15 residues. This CDR3 is CASSKGQGALYEQYF.

This chain uses TRBV11-2 with TRBJ1-1; as DNA is missing, the TRBD1 call by TCRdb cannot be tested. The CDR3 has 16 residues. CDR1 and CDR2 (germline): SGHAT, FQNNGV. This CDR3 reads CASRSRGPVAGTEAFF.

The CDR3 here is CASSPMAGVRDNEQFF. The V call is TRBV18, the J call TRBJ2-1; TCRdb outputs TRBD2, but without DNA this stays unchecked. The CDR3 has 16 residues. Germline CDR1 is KGHSH and CDR2 is LQKENI.

CDR3 in amino acids: CASSASRKETQYF. V and J are TRBV11-2 and TRBJ2-5. This CDR3 spans 13 amino acids. Germline CDR1 reads SGHAT; CDR2 reads FQNNGV.

J is TRBJ2-5 and V is TRBV2; TCRdb's assignment of TRBD1 cannot be checked, as there is no DNA. This CDR3 has 17 residues. Germline CDR1 SNHLY, CDR2 FYNNEI. The CDR3 region is CASSEGRRQAAGETQYF.

This chain connects TRBV6-5 to TRBJ2-1; TCRdb names TRBD2, which stays unverified in the absence of DNA. The germline V gene encodes CDR1 MNHEY and CDR2 SVGAGI. The CDR3 extends over 16 amino acids. CDR3 region: CASSYSTAGGNNEQFF.

V usage is TRBV25-1 and J usage is TRBJ2-1; TCRdb's assignment of TRBD1 cannot be checked, as there is no DNA. This CDR3 region has 13 residues. Germline-derived CDR1 and CDR2 are MGHDK and SYGVNS. The CDR3: CASSTPGVYEQFF.

CDR3 residues: CASSPLAQAYGYTF. This sequence joins TRBV18 and TRBJ1-2. Germline V gene data show CDR1 as KGHSH and CDR2 as LQKENI. This CDR3 spans 14 amino acids.

The chain is built from TRBV6-5 and TRBJ1-4; TCRdb names TRBD1, which stays unverified in the absence of DNA. Germline V lookup: CDR1 MNHEY, CDR2 SVGAGI. CDR3 length equals 15 residues. The CDR3 loop is CASSYWGKRNEKLFF.

V usage is TRBV7-6 and J usage is TRBJ2-3; the D call of TRBD2 rests on TCRdb alone, since no DNA is present to check it. The CDR3 has 20 residues. CDR1 is SGHVS and CDR2 is FNYEAQ in the germline V gene. The CDR3 here is CASSYLRGLAGGISTDTQYF.

This chain links TRBV5-1 with TRBJ2-1; TCRdb's D call, TRBD2, is unchecked because there is no DNA. The CDR3 contains 16 residues. Per the germline V gene, CDR1 is SGHRS and CDR2 is YFSETQ. This CDR3 is CASSARLAGTYNEQFF. Together with reference TRBV5-1 and TRBJ2-1, the CDR3 gives the full variable domain: KAGVTQTPRYLIKTRGQQVTLSCSPISGHRSVSWYQQTPGQGLQFLFEYFSETQRNKGNFPGRFSGRQFSNSRSEMNVSTLELGDSALYLCASSARLAGTYNEQFFGPGTRLTVL.

The J gene is TRBJ2-5, the V gene TRBV11-2; checking the TCRdb D call of TRBD2 is not possible without DNA. This CDR3 comprises 15 residues. The germline CDR1 and CDR2 sequences are SGHAT and FQNNGV. CDR3 residues: CASSTLTSMTETQYF.